The clone carrying this TCR beta chain came up once. The template was RNA from unsorted bulk tissue. This non-tumor lung sample came from over 3 cm beyond the tumor edge. The sample is drawn from a study of tumor and adjacent non-tumor tissue in lung cancer. Per the germline V gene, CDR1 is SQVTM and CDR2 is ANQGSEA. CDR3 length: 14 amino acids. V dropped 4 bases and J dropped 4 bases, with 17 bases sitting between them. TCRbeta libraries were built with three rounds of nested PCR, modified from ARM-PCR. Using its own MiXCR run on the multiplex PCR reads, TCRdb lists one record per CDR3 protein. The data show 90,000 to 100,000 distinct CDR3 sequences, about 80% seen once.

The receptor was isolated from a man aged 60 to 75 with small cell lung cancer. Sequenced sample: distant non-tumor lung tissue. The chain carries TRBV29-1 and TRBJ2-7; a possible D gene is TRBD1 (6 bases). CDR3 sequence: CSVGSWAGAYEQYF. CDR3 nucleotide sequence: TGCAGCGTTGGGTCCTGGGCAGGGGCGTACGAGCAGTACTTC.